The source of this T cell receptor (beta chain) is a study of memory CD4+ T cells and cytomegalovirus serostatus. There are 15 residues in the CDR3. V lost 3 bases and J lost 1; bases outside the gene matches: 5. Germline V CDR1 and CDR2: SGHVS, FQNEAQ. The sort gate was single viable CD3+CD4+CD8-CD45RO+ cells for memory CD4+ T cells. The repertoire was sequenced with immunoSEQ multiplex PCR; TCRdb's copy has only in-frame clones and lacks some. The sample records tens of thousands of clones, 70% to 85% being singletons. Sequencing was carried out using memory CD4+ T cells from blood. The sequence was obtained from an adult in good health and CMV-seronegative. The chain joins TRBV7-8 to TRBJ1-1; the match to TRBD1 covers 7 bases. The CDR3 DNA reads TGTGCCAGCAGCTTGACGGGACAGCGGAACACTGAAGCTTTCTTT. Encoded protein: CASSLTGQRNTEAFF.